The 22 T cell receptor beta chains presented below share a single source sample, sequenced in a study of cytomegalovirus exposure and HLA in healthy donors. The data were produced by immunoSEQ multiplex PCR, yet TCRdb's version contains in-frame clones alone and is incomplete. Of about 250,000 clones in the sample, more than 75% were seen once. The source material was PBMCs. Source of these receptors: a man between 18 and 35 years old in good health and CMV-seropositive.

CDR3 sequence reads: CASSVSLAGVETQYF. DNA for the CDR3: TGTGCCAGCAGTGTCTCACTAGCGGGAGTAGAGACCCAGTACTTC. The genes are TRBV2 and TRBJ2-5; 11 nucleotides agree with TRBD2. The CDR3 totals 15 residues. Germline trimming cut 4 bases from V and 4 bases from J; bases unmatched to any gene: 5. CDR1 and CDR2 (germline): SNHLY, FYNNEI.

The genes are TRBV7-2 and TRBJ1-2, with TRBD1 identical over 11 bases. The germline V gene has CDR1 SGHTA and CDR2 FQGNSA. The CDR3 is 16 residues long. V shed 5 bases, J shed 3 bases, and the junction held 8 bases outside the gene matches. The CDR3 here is CASSGDRGDGDYGYTF. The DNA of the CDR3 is TGTGCCAGCAGCGGGGACAGGGGGGACGGGGACTATGGCTACACCTTC.

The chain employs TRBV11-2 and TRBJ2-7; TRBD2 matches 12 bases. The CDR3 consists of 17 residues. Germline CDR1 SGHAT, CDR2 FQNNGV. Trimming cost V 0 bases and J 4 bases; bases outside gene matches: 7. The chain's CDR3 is CASSLEPWTSGDYEQYF. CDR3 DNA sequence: TGTGCCAGCAGCTTAGAACCCTGGACTAGCGGGGATTACGAGCAGTACTTC.

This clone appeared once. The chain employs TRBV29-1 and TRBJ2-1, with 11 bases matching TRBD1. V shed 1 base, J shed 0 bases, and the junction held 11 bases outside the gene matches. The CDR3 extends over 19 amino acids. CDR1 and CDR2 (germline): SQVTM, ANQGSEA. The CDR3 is CSVEAWGQGDLGSYNEQFF. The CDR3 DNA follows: TGCAGCGTTGAAGCTTGGGGACAGGGGGACCTGGGCTCCTACAATGAGCAGTTCTTC.

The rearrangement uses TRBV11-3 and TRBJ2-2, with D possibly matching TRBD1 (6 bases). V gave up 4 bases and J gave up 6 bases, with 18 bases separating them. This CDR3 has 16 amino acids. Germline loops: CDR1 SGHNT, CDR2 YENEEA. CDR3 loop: CASSSAGSRGSGELFF. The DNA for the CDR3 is TGTGCCAGCAGCTCCGCTGGTTCCAGGGGATCCGGGGAGCTGTTTTTT.

The CDR3 DNA reads as TGCGCCAGCAGCATGGGACAGATGAACACTGAAGCTTTCTTT. Translation: CASSMGQMNTEAFF. This chain connects TRBV5-1 to TRBJ1-1; the match to TRBD1 covers 7 bases. Germline V gives CDR1 SGHRS, CDR2 YFSETQ. The CDR3 contains 14 residues. V lost 4 bases, J lost 0 bases, and 3 bases stayed unmatched.

The CDR3 nucleotides read TGCGCCAGCAGTAAGGGGAGCTACAATGAGCAGTTCTTC. The encoded protein is CASSKGSYNEQFF. The V call is TRBV10-1, the J call TRBJ2-1, with D possibly being TRBD1 or TRBD2 (5 bases each). V was cut by 5 bases and J by 3 bases, with 8 bases left in between. Germline CDR1 and CDR2: WNHNN and SYGVQD (reference sequence). The length of the CDR3 is 13 residues.

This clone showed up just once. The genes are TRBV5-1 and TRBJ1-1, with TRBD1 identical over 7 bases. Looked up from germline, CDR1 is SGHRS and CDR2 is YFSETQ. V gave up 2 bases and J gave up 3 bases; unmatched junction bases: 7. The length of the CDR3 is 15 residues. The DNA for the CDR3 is TGCGCCAGCAGCTTTAGGGGGCCCCAGGACACTGAAGCTTTCTTT. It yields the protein CASSFRGPQDTEAFF. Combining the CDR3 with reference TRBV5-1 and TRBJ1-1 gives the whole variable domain KAGVTQTPRYLIKTRGQQVTLSCSPISGHRSVSWYQQTPGQGLQFLFEYFSETQRNKGNFPGRFSGRQFSNSRSEMNVSTLELGDSALYLCASSFRGPQDTEAFFGQGTRLTVV.

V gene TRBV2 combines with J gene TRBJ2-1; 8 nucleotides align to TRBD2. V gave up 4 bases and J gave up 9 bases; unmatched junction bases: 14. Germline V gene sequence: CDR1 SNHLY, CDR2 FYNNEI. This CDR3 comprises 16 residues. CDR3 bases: TGTGCCAGCAGTGTTGATAGCGGGGCACCTTTGAGTGAGCAGTTCTTC. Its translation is CASSVDSGAPLSEQFF.

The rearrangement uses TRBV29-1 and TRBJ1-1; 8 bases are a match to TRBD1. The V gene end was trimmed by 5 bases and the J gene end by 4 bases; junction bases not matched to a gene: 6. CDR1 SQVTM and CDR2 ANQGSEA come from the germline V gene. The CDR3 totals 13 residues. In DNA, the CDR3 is TGCAGCGTTATACAGGGGGTCAGCACTGAAGCTTTCTTT. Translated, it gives CSVIQGVSTEAFF.

The CDR3 DNA reads as TGTGCCAGCAGTGCCGCCGGCAGGGCGATCTATGGCTACACCTTC. It specifies CASSAAGRAIYGYTF. The V gene is TRBV2, the J gene TRBJ1-2; possibly TRBD1 for D (5 bases). Looked up from germline, CDR1 is SNHLY and CDR2 is FYNNEI. The CDR3 is 15 amino acids. Trimming stripped 4 bases from V and 4 bases from J, with 16 bases between.

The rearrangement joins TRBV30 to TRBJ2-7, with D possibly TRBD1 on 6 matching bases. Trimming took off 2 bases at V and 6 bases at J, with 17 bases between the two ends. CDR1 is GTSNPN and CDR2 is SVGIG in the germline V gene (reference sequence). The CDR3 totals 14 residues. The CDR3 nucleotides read TGTGCCTGGAGTCCAGTGAACAGGGAAGGCGAGCAGTACTTC. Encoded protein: CAWSPVNREGEQYF.

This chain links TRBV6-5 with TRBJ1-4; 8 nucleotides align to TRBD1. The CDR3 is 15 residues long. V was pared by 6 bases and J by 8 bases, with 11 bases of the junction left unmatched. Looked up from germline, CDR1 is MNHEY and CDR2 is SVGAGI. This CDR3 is CASSATQGAGEKLFF. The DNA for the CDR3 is TGTGCCAGCAGCGCAACCCAGGGGGCTGGGGAAAAACTGTTTTTT.

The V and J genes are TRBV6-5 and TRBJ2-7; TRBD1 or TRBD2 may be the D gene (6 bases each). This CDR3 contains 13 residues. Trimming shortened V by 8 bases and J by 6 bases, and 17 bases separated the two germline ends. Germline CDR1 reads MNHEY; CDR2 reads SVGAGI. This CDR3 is CASQGGGLVEQYF. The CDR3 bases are TGTGCCAGCCAGGGTGGGGGGCTTGTCGAGCAGTACTTC.

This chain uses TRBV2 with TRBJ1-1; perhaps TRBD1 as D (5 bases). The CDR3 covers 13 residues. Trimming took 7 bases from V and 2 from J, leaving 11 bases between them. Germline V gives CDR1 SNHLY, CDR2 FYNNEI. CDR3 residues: CASTGTVNTEAFF. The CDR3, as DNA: TGTGCCAGCACTGGGACCGTAAACACTGAAGCTTTCTTT.

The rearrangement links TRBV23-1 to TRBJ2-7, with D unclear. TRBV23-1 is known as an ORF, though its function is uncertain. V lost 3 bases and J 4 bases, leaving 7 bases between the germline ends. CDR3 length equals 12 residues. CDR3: CASSQMAYEQYF. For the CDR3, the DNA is TGCGCCAGCAGTCAGATGGCGTACGAGCAGTACTTC.

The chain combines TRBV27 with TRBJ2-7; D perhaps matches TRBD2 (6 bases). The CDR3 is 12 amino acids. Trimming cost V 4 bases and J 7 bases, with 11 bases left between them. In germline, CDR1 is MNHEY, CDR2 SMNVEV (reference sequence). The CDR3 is CASSSGGVEQYF. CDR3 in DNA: TGTGCCAGCAGTTCCGGAGGGGTGGAGCAGTACTTC.

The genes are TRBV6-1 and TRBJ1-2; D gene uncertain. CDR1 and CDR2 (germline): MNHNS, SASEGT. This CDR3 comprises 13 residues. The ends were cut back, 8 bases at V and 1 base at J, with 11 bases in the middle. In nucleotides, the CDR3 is TGTGCCAGCGTCGTTTCCCATAACTATGGCTACACCTTC. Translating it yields CASVVSHNYGYTF.

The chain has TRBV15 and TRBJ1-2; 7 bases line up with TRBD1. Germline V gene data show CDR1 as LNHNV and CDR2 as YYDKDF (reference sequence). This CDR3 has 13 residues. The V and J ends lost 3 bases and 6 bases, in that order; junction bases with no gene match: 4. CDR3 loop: CATSSPGQHGYTF. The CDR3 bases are TGTGCCACCAGCAGCCCGGGACAGCATGGCTACACCTTC.

The DNA of the CDR3 is TGCAGCGTTGCGGTGTCGGGGGAGACCCAGTACTTC. Its translation is CSVAVSGETQYF. The chain recombines TRBV29-1 with TRBJ2-5, with a possible D match to TRBD2 (5 bases). Germline CDR1 reads SQVTM; CDR2 reads ANQGSEA. The CDR3 has 12 residues. Trimming left V 4 bases short and J 5 bases short, with 11 bases between.

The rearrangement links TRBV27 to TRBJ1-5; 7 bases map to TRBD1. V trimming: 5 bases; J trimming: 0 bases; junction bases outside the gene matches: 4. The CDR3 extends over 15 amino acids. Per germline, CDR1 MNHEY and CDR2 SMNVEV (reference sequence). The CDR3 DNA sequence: TGTGCCAGCAGTCACCGACAGGGTAGCAATCAGCCCCAGCATTTT. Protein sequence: CASSHRQGSNQPQHF.

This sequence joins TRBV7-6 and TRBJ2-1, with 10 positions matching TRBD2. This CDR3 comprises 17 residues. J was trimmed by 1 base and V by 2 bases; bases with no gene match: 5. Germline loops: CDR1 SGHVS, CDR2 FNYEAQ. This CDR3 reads CASSLLSGRGSYNEQFF. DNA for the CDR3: TGTGCCAGCAGCTTATTGAGCGGGAGGGGTTCCTACAATGAGCAGTTCTTC.